Sequencing of this TCR beta chain was carried out in a study of siplizumab effects on memory and regulatory T cells (dated by TCRdb to 2018 to 2020). In the study overall: The effect of the anti-CD2 antibody siplizumab on alloreactive T-cell subsets was examined in allogeneic mixed lymphocyte reactions constructed from human PBMCs.

The method behind the library was the immunoSEQ multiplex PCR assay. About 10^5 TCR templates per sample were assayed by the deep sequencing platform. Genomic DNA extracted from sorted T cells was used for TCRbeta CDR3 sequencing. As for the original processing: The R programming language was used for clonal analysis of the TCRbeta CDR3 data. Alloreactive CD4+ and CD8+ clones were identified by comparing unstimulated samples to CFSE-low samples taken after the reaction. Alloreactive CD4+ clones were assigned to regulatory or non-regulatory origin by matching sequences to sorted unstimulated Treg and non-Treg repertoires. TCRdb obtained this table from immuneACCESS and retained in-frame rearrangements with V and J assigned. These tables miss some clones; where compared with another copy, unresolved V genes account for less than half of the shortfall, and the remainder is unexplained. From that table come the V and J calls and clone size; the DNA was used to work out D and trimming. This sample lists over 100,000 clones; roughly nine tenths were detected once. The ten largest account for 0.9% to 1.4% of the sample.

General findings and caveats noted by the study authors: Among mappable alloreactive CD4+ clones, the Treg-derived fraction averaged about 75% with siplizumab versus around 25% in control reactions. A naive or memory phenotype could not be assigned to roughly 75-97% of proliferating CD4+ or CD8+ clones. The cumulative frequency of alloreactive sequences that could be traced back to unstimulated CD4+ memory T cells was significantly reduced by siplizumab. Because sequences at frequencies below about 10^-5 were poorly captured, only a minor fraction of alloreactive clones could be mapped back to unstimulated subsets. Whether proliferating Tregs from siplizumab cultures were suppressive was not functionally confirmed. Unstimulated naive T cells appeared to be more diverse than memory T cells, and naive cells seemed to make a substantial contribution to the alloresponse.

Sorted unstimulated T cells and proliferating T cells recovered from mixed lymphocyte reactions underwent TCRbeta CDR3 sequencing. Fresh whole blood from ten to eleven HLA-typed healthy donors served as the source for isolating PBMCs. The germline V gene yields ENHRY for CDR1 and SYGVKD for CDR2. Trimming at the junction amounts to 0 bases on V and 4 bases on J, and the germline ends lie 15 bases apart. There are 16 amino acids in the CDR3, from cysteine to phenylalanine inclusive. Just the 48-base CDR3 DNA is kept, in frame starting at base 1. A few counts support this clone. The clone's antigen remains unknown. The record has no base qualities; no much larger clone is one base away.

This TCR was sampled from a human donor in good health. Recombination joined TRBV10-3 with TRBJ1-2; D gene: possibly TRBD1, on 5 matching bases. Sample: CD4+ T cells sorted from blood. The CDR3 protein: CAISESSGGGTYGYTF. The DNA is as follows: TGTGCCATCAGTGAGTCGAGCGGGGGAGGTACCTATGGCTACACCTTC.